What follows are 18 T cell receptor beta chains derived from one specimen sequenced in a study of OX40 agonist ivuxolimab in advanced cancers. TCRdb's table, derived via immunoSEQ multiplex PCR, lists solely in-frame clones and lacks some. The sample carries approximately 50,000 clones, over 90% recorded once. The material was CD4+ or CD8+ T cells sorted from blood, obtained in a trial of the OX40 agonist ivuxolimab. These receptors all come from an adult with an advanced solid tumor such as melanoma, head and neck, liver or kidney cancer.

The J gene is TRBJ1-2, the V gene TRBV28; D gene uncertain. There are 13 residues in the CDR3. Germline CDR1 MDHEN, CDR2 SYDVKM. The V and J ends lost 6 bases and 8 bases respectively, with 16 bases between them. In DNA form, the CDR3 reads TGTGCCAGCAGCCTCAACGAGGCCCGGGGCTACACCTTC. Its translation: CASSLNEARGYTF.

On this clone itself: Other nucleotide sequences in the sample specify the same CDR3. CDR3 region: CASSLGNQPQHF. CDR3 in DNA: TGTGCCAGCAGCCTGGGGAATCAGCCCCAGCATTTT. V and J are TRBV7-9 and TRBJ1-5, with D hard to call. The CDR3 is 12 residues long. CDR1 is SEHNR and CDR2 is FQNEAQ in the germline V gene (reference sequence). V was pared by 5 bases and J by 4 bases, with 6 bases between.

The genes are TRBV27 and TRBJ2-1; D is uncertain. The length of the CDR3 is 15 residues. Germline V gives CDR1 MNHEY, CDR2 SMNVEV (reference sequence). The V end was cut by 2 bases, the J end by 0 bases, with 8 bases between. CDR3 amino acids: CASSLGVSSYNEQFF. Written as DNA, the CDR3 is TGTGCCAGCAGTTTAGGCGTGAGCTCCTACAATGAGCAGTTCTTC.

This chain connects TRBV9 to TRBJ2-1; no definite D call. CDR3 size: 13 residues. V gave up 2 bases and J gave up 5 bases, with 8 bases separating them. The germline V gene encodes CDR1 SGDLS and CDR2 YYNGEE. The CDR3 DNA follows: TGTGCCAGCAGCGTCCCTAGGGACAATGAGCAGTTCTTC. It codes for CASSVPRDNEQFF. Full variable domain (rest looked up from reference TRBV9 and TRBJ2-1): DSGVTQTPKHLITATGQRVTLRCSPRSGDLSVYWYQQSLDQGLQFLIQYYNGEERAKGNILERFSAQQFPDLHSELNLSSLELGDSALYFCASSVPRDNEQFFGPGTRLTVL.

This chain links TRBV28 with TRBJ1-1; the D is unclear. V was trimmed by 7 bases and J by 0 bases, leaving 9 bases between them. The length of the CDR3 is 13 residues. The germline CDR1 and CDR2 sequences are MDHEN and SYDVKM. The CDR3, as DNA: TGTGCCAGCACCAAAGTCATGAACACTGAAGCTTTCTTT. It specifies CASTKVMNTEAFF.

This clone was counted a single time. V is TRBV5-4 and J is TRBJ2-1; D gene ambiguous. This CDR3 has 12 residues. The ends were cut back, 0 bases at V and 5 bases at J, with 3 bases in the middle. The germline gives CDR1 SGHNT, CDR2 YYREEE (reference sequence). CDR3 amino acids: CASSLAHNEQFF. The CDR3 DNA is TGTGCCAGCAGCTTGGCCCACAATGAGCAGTTCTTC.

V gene TRBV6-1 combines with J gene TRBJ1-5, with 7 positions matching TRBD1. The length of the CDR3 is 16 residues. Germline assignment: CDR1 MNHNS and CDR2 SASEGT. The junction had 5 bases not matched to a gene; V was cut back by 3 bases and J by 0 bases. This chain's CDR3 is CASSDRDSPSNQPQHF. CDR3 nucleotide sequence: TGTGCCAGCAGTGACCGGGACAGCCCTAGCAATCAGCCCCAGCATTTT.

The chain couples TRBV29-1 to TRBJ1-2; a possible D gene is TRBD1 (5 bases). The CDR3 is 13 residues long. V dropped 6 bases and J dropped 3 bases, with 14 bases sitting between them. Germline assignment: CDR1 SQVTM and CDR2 ANQGSEA. The CDR3 region has the DNA TGCAGCGTGGGGCCAGCGTCTTACTATGGCTACACCTTC. Translating gives CSVGPASYYGYTF.

CDR3 sequence (DNA): TGTGCCAGCTCACCAAGGCGGGGGGGTGACTACGAGCAGTACTTC. Amino acid sequence: CASSPRRGGDYEQYF. The chain combines TRBV18 with TRBJ2-7; 9 nucleotides line up with TRBD2. There are 15 residues in the CDR3. V lost 2 bases, J lost 3 bases, and 5 bases stayed unmatched. Germline CDR1 is KGHSH and CDR2 is LQKENI.

This sequence joins TRBV6-5 and TRBJ2-7; D not resolved. CDR1 is MNHEY, CDR2 SVGAGI, per germline. This CDR3 contains 11 residues. The V gene lost 3 bases and the J gene lost 5 bases, with 5 bases spanning the gap. CDR3 region: CASSYGHEQYF. CDR3 DNA sequence: TGTGCCAGCAGTTATGGGCACGAGCAGTACTTC.

This sequence joins TRBV9 and TRBJ1-2; 7 bases match TRBD1. The CDR3 runs 13 residues. Trimming cost V 4 bases and J 4 bases; bases outside gene matches: 4. Per germline, CDR1 SGDLS and CDR2 YYNGEE. The CDR3 protein is CASSLGQTYGYTF. The CDR3 region has the DNA TGTGCCAGCAGCCTGGGACAGACCTATGGCTACACCTTC.

V and J are TRBV7-8 and TRBJ2-7; TRBD1 matches 7 bases. The J segment lost 3 bases and the V segment lost 5 bases, leaving 19 bases of the junction unmatched. CDR3 length equals 18 residues. Germline-derived CDR1 and CDR2 are SGHVS and FQNEAQ. CDR3 nucleotides: TGTGCCAGCAGCCCCTCAGAGGCAGGGACAGCGGCCGACTACGAGCAGTACTTC. This sequence encodes CASSPSEAGTAADYEQYF.

J is TRBJ2-2 and V is TRBV29-1, with a possible D match to TRBD2 (5 bases). V lost 7 bases, J lost 7 bases, and 13 bases lay in between. CDR1 and CDR2 from the germline V gene are SQVTM and ANQGSEA. The length of the CDR3 is 12 residues. The CDR3 coding sequence is TGCAGCGCCAAAGGAGGCGGCGGGGAGCTGTTTTTT. It specifies CSAKGGGGELFF.

The V call is TRBV13, the J call TRBJ2-1; the match to TRBD2 covers 11 bases. The CDR3 sequence is 15 residues long. The germline gives CDR1 PRHDT, CDR2 FYEKMQ (reference sequence). The V gene end was trimmed by 5 bases and the J gene end by 6 bases; junction bases not matched to a gene: 6. CDR3 sequence: CASSPFGLAGNEQFF. The CDR3 DNA sequence: TGTGCCAGCAGCCCCTTCGGACTAGCGGGCAATGAGCAGTTCTTC.

CDR3 region: CASSQDRGYEQYF. Written as DNA, the CDR3 is TGCGCCAGCAGCCAAGATCGCGGGTACGAGCAGTACTTC. This rearrangement joins TRBV4-1 to TRBJ2-7, with a tentative D call TRBD2 (5 bases). Germline V lookup: CDR1 MGHRA, CDR2 YSYEKL. V was pared by 0 bases and J by 4 bases, with 7 bases between. The CDR3 loop spans 13 amino acids.

V and J are TRBV14 and TRBJ1-4; a possible D gene is TRBD1 (5 bases). Germline V gene lookup returns CDR1 SGHDN and CDR2 FVKESK. The V end lost 5 bases, the J end lost 8 bases, and 21 bases lay between the germline ends. CDR3 length: 16 residues. The CDR3 spells CASSLRSGPLGEKLFF. The CDR3 region has the DNA TGTGCCAGCAGCTTGAGATCGGGGCCTCTTGGGGAAAAACTGTTTTTT.

The CDR3 DNA sequence: TGTGCCAGCAGTGAAGAGATAAGTGGATACAATGAGCAGTTCTTC. Its translation: CASSEEISGYNEQFF. The V call is TRBV6-1, the J call TRBJ2-1; D call uncertain. Trimming cost V 1 base and J 4 bases, with 11 bases left between them. This CDR3 spans 15 amino acids. CDR1 is MNHNS and CDR2 is SASEGT in the germline V gene.

The rearrangement uses TRBV5-5 and TRBJ2-7; D unresolved. Germline-derived CDR1 and CDR2 are SGHKS and YYEKEE (reference sequence). This CDR3 region has 14 residues. The V end lost 1 base, the J end lost 7 bases, and 15 bases lay between the germline ends. DNA of the CDR3: TGTGCCAGCAGCTTGAGGGTAGGAGTCCGGGAGCAGTACTTC. Translating it yields CASSLRVGVREQYF.